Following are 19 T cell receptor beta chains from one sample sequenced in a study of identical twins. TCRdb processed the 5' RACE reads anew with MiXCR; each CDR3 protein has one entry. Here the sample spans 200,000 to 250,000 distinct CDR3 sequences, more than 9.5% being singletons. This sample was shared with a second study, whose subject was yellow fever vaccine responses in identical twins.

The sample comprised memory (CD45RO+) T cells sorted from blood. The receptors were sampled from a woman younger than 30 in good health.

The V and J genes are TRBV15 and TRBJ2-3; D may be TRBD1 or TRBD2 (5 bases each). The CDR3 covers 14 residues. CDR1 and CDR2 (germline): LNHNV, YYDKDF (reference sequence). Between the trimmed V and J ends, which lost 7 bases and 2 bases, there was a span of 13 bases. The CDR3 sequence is CATNLGRNTDTQYF. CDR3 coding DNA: TGTGCCACCAACTTGGGACGGAACACAGATACGCAGTATTTT.

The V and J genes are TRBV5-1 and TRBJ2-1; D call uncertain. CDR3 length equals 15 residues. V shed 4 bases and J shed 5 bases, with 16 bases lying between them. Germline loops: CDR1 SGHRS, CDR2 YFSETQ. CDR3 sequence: CASSTDGRPDNEQFF. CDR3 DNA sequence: TGCGCCAGCAGCACGGACGGAAGACCCGACAATGAGCAGTTCTTC.

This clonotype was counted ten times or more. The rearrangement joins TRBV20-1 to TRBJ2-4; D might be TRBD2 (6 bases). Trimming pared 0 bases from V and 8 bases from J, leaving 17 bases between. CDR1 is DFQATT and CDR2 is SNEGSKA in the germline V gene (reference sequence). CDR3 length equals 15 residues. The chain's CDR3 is CSARDRPGGEDIQYF. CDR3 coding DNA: TGCAGTGCTAGAGATAGGCCAGGAGGGGAGGACATTCAGTACTTC.

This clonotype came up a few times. The CDR3 spells CASSGTSGTINNEQFF. The CDR3 DNA reads as TGTGCCAGCAGCGGGACTAGCGGGACAATTAACAATGAGCAGTTCTTC. The chain joins TRBV7-6 to TRBJ2-1; 13 bases are shared with TRBD2. The CDR3 length is 16 residues. V gave up 5 bases and J gave up 5 bases; unmatched junction bases: 6. Germline V CDR1 and CDR2: SGHVS, FNYEAQ. Drawing the rest from reference TRBV7-6 and TRBJ2-1, the complete variable domain is GAGVSQSPRYKVTKRGQDVALRCDPISGHVSLYWYRQALGQGPEFLTYFNYEAQQDKSGLPNDRFSAERPEGSISTLTIQRTEQRDSAMYRCASSGTSGTINNEQFFGPGTRLTVL.

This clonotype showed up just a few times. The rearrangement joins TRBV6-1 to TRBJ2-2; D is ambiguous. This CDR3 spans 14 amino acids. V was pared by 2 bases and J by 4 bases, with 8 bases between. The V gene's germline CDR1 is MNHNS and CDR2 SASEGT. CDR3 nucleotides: TGTGCCAGCAGTGAACACCAATTCACCGGGGAGCTGTTTTTT. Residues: CASSEHQFTGELFF.

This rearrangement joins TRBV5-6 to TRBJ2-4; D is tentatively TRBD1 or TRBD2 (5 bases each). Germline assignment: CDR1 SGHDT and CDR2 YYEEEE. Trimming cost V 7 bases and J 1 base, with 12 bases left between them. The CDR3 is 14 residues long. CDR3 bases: TGTGCCAGCTGGACAAGGGAGGCCAAAAACATTCAGTACTTC. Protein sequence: CASWTREAKNIQYF.

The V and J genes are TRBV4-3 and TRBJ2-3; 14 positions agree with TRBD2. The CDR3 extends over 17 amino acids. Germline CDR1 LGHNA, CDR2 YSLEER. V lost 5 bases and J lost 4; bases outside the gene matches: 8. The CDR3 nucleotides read TGCGCCAGCAGCAAGAGACTAGCGGGAGGGCCGGCAGATACGCAGTATTTT. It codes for CASSKRLAGGPADTQYF.

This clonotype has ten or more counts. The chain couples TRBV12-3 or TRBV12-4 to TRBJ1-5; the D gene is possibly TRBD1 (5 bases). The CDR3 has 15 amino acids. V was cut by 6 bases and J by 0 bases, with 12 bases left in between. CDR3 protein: CASRGGGNSNQPQHF. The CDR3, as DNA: TGTGCCAGCAGGGGCGGGGGTAATAGCAATCAGCCCCAGCATTTT.

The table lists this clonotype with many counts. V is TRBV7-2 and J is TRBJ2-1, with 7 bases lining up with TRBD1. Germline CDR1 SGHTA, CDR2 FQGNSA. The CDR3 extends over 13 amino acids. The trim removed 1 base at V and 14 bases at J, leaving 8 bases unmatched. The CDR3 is CASSLVSLGGEFF. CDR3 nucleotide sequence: TGTGCCAGCAGCTTAGTAAGTTTAGGGGGCGAGTTCTTC.

DNA for the CDR3: TGTGCCAGCAGTGTGACAGGGCGTAATTCACCCCTCCACTTT. Its protein product is CASSVTGRNSPLHF. The chain joins TRBV2 to TRBJ1-6; TRBD1 matches at 7 bases. The CDR3 spans 14 residues. CDR1 SNHLY and CDR2 FYNNEI come from the germline V gene. V dropped 4 bases and J dropped 6; count of bases not matched to a gene: 3.

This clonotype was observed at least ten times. This CDR3 is CASSSGGWGEQFF. As DNA, the CDR3 is TGTGCCAGCAGTTCCGGGGGCTGGGGTGAGCAGTTCTTC. The rearrangement joins TRBV7-9 to TRBJ2-1; D might be TRBD1 or TRBD2, each matching 6 bases. From germline, CDR1 is SEHNR and CDR2 FQNEAQ (reference sequence). V lost 6 bases and J 9 bases, leaving 15 bases between the germline ends. The CDR3 consists of 13 residues.

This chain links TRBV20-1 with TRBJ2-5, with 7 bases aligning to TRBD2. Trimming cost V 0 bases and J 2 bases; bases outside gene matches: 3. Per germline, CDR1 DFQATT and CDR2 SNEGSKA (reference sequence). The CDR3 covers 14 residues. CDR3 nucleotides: TGCAGTGCTAGAGATCGGCGGGGGCAAGAGACCCAGTACTTC. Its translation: CSARDRRGQETQYF.

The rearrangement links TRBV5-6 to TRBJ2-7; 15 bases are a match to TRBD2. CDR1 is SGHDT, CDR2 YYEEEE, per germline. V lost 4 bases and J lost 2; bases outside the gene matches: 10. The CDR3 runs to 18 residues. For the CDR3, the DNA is TGTGCCAGCAGCGGTTTACCGGGACTAGCGGGAGGCGCCTACGAGCAGTACTTC. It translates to CASSGLPGLAGGAYEQYF. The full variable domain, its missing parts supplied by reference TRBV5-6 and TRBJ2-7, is DAGVTQSPTHLIKTRGQQVTLRCSPKSGHDTVSWYQQALGQGPQFIFQYYEEEERQRGNFPDRFSGHQFPNYSSELNVNALLLGDSALYLCASSGLPGLAGGAYEQYFGPGTRLTVT.

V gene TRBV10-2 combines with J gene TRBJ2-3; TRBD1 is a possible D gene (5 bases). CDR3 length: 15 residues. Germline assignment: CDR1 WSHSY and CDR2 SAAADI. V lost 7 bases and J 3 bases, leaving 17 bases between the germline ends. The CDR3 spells CASIERGRETDTQYF. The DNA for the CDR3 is TGCGCCAGCATCGAGCGCGGCAGGGAAACAGATACGCAGTATTTT.

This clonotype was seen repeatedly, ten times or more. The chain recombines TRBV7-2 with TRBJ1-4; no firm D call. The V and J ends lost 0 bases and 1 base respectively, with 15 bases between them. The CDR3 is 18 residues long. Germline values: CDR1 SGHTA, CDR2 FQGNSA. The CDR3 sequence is CASSLAVLKWGTNEKLFF. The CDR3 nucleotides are TGTGCCAGCAGCTTAGCGGTTTTAAAGTGGGGAACTAATGAAAAACTGTTTTTT.

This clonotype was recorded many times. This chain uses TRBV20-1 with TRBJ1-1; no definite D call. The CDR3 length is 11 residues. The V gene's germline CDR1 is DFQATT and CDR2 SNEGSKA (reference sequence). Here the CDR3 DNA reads TGCAGACCGACGGTAAACACTGAAGCTTTCTTT. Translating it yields CRPTVNTEAFF.

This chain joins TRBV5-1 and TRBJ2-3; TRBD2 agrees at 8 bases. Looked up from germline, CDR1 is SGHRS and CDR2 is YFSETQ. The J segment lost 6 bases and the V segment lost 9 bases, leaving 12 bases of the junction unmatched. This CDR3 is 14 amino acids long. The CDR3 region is CATRTSSQMDTQYF. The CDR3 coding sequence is TGCGCCACCCGGACTAGCAGCCAGATGGATACGCAGTATTTT.

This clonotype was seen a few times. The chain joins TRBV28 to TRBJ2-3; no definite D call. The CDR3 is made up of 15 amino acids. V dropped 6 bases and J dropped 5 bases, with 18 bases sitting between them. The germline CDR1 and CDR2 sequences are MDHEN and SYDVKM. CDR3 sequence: CASRSTLKAVDTQYF. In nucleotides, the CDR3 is TGTGCCAGCAGGTCGACACTAAAGGCGGTAGATACGCAGTATTTT.

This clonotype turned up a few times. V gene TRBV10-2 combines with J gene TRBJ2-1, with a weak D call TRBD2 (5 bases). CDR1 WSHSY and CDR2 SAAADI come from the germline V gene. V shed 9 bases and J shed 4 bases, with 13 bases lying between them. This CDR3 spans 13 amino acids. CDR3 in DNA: TGCGCCAGTACCAGTGAGGGATACAATGAGCAGTTCTTC. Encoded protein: CASTSEGYNEQFF.